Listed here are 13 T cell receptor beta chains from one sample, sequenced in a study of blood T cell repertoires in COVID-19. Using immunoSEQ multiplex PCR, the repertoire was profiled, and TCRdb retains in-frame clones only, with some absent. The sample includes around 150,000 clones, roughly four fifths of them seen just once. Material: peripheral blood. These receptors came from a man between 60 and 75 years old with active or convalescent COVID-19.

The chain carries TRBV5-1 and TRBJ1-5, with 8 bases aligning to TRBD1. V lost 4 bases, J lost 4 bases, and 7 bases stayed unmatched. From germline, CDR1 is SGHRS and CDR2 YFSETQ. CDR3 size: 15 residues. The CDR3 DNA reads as TGCGCCAGCAGCCGGACTACAGGGGGAAATCAGCCCCAGCATTTT. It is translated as CASSRTTGGNQPQHF.

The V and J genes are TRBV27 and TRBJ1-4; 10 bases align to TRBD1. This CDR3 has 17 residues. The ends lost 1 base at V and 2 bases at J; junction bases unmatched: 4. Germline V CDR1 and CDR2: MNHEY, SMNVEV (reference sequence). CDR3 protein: CASSLLGQGTTNEKLFF. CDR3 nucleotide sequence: TGTGCCAGCAGTTTATTGGGACAGGGGACGACTAATGAAAAACTGTTTTTT.

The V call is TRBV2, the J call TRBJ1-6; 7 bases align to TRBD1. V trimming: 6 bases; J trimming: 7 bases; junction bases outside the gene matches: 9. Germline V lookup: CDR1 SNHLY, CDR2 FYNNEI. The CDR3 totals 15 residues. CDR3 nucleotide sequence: TGTGCCAGCAGCTTCGACACAGGGGCCAATTCACCCCTCCACTTT. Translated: CASSFDTGANSPLHF.

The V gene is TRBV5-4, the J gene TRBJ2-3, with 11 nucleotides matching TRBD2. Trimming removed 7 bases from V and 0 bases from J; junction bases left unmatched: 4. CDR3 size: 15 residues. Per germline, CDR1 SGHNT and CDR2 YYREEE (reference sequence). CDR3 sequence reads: CASRWTSGSTDTQYF. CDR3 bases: TGTGCCAGCCGCTGGACTAGCGGGAGCACAGATACGCAGTATTTT.

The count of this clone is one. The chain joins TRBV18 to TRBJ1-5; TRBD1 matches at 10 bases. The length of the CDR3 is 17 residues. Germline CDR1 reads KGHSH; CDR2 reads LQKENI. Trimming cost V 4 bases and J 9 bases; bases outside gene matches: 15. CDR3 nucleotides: TGTGCCAGCTCACTAGGTACCGGGACAGGGGACTCTTGGCCCCAGCATTTT. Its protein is CASSLGTGTGDSWPQHF.

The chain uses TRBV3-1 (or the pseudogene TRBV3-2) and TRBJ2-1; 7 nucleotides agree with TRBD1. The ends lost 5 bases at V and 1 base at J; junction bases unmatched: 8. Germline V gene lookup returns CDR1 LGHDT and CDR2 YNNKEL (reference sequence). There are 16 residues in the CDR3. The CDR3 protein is CASSGLETGSYNEQFF. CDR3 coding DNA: TGTGCCAGCAGCGGTCTGGAGACAGGGTCCTACAATGAGCAGTTCTTC.

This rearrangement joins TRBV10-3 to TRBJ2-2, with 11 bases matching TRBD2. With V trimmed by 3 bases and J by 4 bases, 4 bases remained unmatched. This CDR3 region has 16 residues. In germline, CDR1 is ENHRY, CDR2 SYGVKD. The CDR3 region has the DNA TGTGCCATCAGTGACACGGGACTAGCGGCCACCGGGGAGCTGTTTTTT. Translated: CAISDTGLAATGELFF.

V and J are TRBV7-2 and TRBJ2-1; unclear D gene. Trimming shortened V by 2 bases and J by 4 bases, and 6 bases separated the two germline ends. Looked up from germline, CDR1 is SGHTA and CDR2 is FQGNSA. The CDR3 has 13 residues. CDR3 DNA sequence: TGTGCCAGCAGCTTACAGTTTTACAATGAGCAGTTCTTC. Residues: CASSLQFYNEQFF.

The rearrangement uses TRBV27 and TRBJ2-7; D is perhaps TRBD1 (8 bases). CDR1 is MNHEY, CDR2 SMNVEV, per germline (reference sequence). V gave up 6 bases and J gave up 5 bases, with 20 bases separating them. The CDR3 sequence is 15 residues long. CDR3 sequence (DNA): TGTGCCAGCAGGCGGGGGAGGACAGGGCTACACGAGCAGTACTTC. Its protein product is CASRRGRTGLHEQYF.

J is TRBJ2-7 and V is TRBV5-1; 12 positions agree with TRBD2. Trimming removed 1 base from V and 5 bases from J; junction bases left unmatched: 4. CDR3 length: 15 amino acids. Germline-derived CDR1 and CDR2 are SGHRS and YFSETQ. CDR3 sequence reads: CASSLMGLAGDEQYF. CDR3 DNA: TGCGCCAGCAGCTTGATGGGACTAGCGGGTGACGAGCAGTACTTC.

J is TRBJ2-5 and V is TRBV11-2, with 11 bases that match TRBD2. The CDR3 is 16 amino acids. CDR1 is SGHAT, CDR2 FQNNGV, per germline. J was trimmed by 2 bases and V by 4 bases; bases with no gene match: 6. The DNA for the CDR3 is TGTGCCAGCAGCTCCGGGACTAGCGGAATTCAAGAGACCCAGTACTTC. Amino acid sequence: CASSSGTSGIQETQYF.

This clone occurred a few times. The CDR3 bases are TGTGCCTCGGGGACTAGCGGGAGGGCCCGTGACAATGAGCAGTTCTTC. The encoded protein is CASGTSGRARDNEQFF. The rearrangement uses TRBV2 and TRBJ2-1; 16 bases align to TRBD2. Per germline, CDR1 SNHLY and CDR2 FYNNEI. V trimming: 11 bases; J trimming: 5 bases; junction bases outside the gene matches: 9. The length of the CDR3 is 16 residues.

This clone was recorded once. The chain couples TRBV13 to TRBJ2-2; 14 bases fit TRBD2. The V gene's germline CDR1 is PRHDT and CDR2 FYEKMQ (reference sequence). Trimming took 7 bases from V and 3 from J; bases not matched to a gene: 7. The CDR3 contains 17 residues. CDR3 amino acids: CASNRLAGGPYTGELFF. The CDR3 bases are TGTGCCAGCAACAGACTAGCGGGAGGGCCGTACACCGGGGAGCTGTTTTTT.